This entry is about one T cell receptor (beta chain). The sample belongs to a study of blood T cell repertoires in COVID-19. About the research overall: T cells, B-cell-depleted T cells, or PBMCs supplied cDNA or gDNA.

TCRdb's table, derived via immunoSEQ multiplex PCR, lists solely in-frame clones and lacks some. The data contain some 150,000 clones, 89% of them singletons. The sample consisted of peripheral blood. The TCR sequence derives from a man in his sixties with acute or convalescent COVID-19.

The CDR3, as DNA: TGTGCCACCAGTGATTTCGGTGAGCAGTACTTC. Protein sequence: CATSDFGEQYF. The genes are TRBV24-1 and TRBJ2-7; no reliable D call. The CDR3 extends over 11 amino acids. Deletions cut 1 base from V and 7 bases from J, with 4 bases between. CDR1 and CDR2 from the germline V gene are KGHDR and SFDVKD.